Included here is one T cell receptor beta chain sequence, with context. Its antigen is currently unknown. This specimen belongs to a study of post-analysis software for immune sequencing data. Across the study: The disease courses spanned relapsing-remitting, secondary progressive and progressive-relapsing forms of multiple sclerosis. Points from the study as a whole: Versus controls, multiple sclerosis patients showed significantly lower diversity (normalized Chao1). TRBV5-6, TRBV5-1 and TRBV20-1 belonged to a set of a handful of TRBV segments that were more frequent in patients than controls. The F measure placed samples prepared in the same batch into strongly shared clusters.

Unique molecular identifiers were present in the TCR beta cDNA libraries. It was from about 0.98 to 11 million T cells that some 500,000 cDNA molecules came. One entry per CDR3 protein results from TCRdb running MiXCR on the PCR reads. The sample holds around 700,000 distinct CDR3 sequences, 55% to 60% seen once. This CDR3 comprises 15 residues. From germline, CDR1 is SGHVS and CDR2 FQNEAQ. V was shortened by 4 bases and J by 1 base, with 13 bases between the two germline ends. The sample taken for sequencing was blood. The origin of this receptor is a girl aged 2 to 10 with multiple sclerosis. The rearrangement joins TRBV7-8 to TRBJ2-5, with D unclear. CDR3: CASSSRLKLQETQYF. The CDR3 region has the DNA TGTGCCAGCAGCTCTCGACTCAAACTCCAAGAGACCCAGTACTTC.